One sample yielded the 8 T cell receptor beta chains listed below, sequenced in a study of T cells in localized non-small cell lung cancer. Only in-frame clones appear in the TCRdb table, and some are missing; sequencing was by immunoSEQ multiplex PCR. This table has tens of thousands of clones, 85% to 90% appearing once. The specimen was peripheral blood, collected before any cancer treatment. These receptors were taken from a woman aged 35-75 years with stage I lung adenocarcinoma.

The chain recombines TRBV6-1 with TRBJ1-6; 7 nucleotides line up with TRBD1. This CDR3 has 15 amino acids. The ends lost 8 bases at V and 9 bases at J; junction bases unmatched: 13. Germline CDR1 MNHNS, CDR2 SASEGT. CDR3 sequence: CASSNGRGPTSPLHF. The DNA for the CDR3 is TGTGCCAGCTCTAATGGGAGGGGGCCTACTTCACCCCTCCACTTT.

This chain links TRBV5-1 with TRBJ1-2, with TRBD1 as a possible D gene (6 bases). Trimming removed 4 bases at V and 2 bases at J, with 18 bases between. CDR3 length: 16 residues. Germline CDR1 SGHRS, CDR2 YFSETQ. This CDR3 reads CASSTNPGGTNYGYTF. CDR3 nucleotides: TGCGCCAGCAGCACTAACCCGGGGGGGACAAACTATGGCTACACCTTC. Drawing the rest from reference TRBV5-1 and TRBJ1-2, the complete variable domain is KAGVTQTPRYLIKTRGQQVTLSCSPISGHRSVSWYQQTPGQGLQFLFEYFSETQRNKGNFPGRFSGRQFSNSRSEMNVSTLELGDSALYLCASSTNPGGTNYGYTFGSGTRLTVV.

V gene TRBV7-2 combines with J gene TRBJ1-1, with a possible D match to TRBD1 (5 bases). The CDR3 totals 13 residues. From germline, CDR1 is SGHTA and CDR2 FQGNSA. V lost 2 bases, J lost 8 bases, and 12 bases lay in between. The CDR3 nucleotides are TGTGCCAGCAGCTTAATGGGGCAGGGAGAAGCTTTCTTT. It translates to CASSLMGQGEAFF.

The chain joins TRBV7-2 to TRBJ1-5; D gene unclear. The ends were cut back, 1 base at V and 8 bases at J, with 12 bases in the middle. Germline V CDR1 and CDR2: SGHTA, FQGNSA. This CDR3 region has 14 residues. The CDR3 is CASSLELGQKPQHF. In DNA, the CDR3 is TGTGCCAGCAGCTTAGAGCTGGGTCAAAAGCCCCAGCATTTT.

The rearrangement joins TRBV7-3 to TRBJ1-5; a possible D gene is TRBD1 (5 bases). Germline CDR1 SGHTA, CDR2 FQGTGA. V was pared by 2 bases and J by 5 bases, with 7 bases between. This CDR3 spans 13 amino acids. The CDR3 loop is CASSLLGDQPQHF. The CDR3 DNA follows: TGTGCCAGCAGCTTATTAGGGGATCAGCCCCAGCATTTT.

This chain links TRBV9 with TRBJ2-3, with D tentatively TRBD2 (6 bases). The V end was cut by 3 bases, the J end by 6 bases, with 14 bases between. Germline V gene lookup returns CDR1 SGDLS and CDR2 YYNGEE. CDR3 size: 14 residues. The CDR3 is CASSAVTSRDTQYF. CDR3 nucleotides: TGTGCCAGCAGCGCAGTGACTAGTCGGGATACGCAGTATTTT.

The chain combines TRBV9 with TRBJ1-5; TRBD1 agrees at 7 bases. CDR1 SGDLS and CDR2 YYNGEE come from the germline V gene. V was pared by 0 bases and J by 1 base, with 16 bases of the junction left unmatched. This CDR3 contains 20 residues. As DNA, the CDR3 is TGTGCCAGCAGCGTAGTGATCGACAGGGAATTTTTAGGGAGCAATCAGCCCCAGCATTTT. Translated: CASSVVIDREFLGSNQPQHF.

V is TRBV5-6 and J is TRBJ2-7, with D unclear. The germline V gene has CDR1 SGHDT and CDR2 YYEEEE. There are 13 residues in the CDR3. V lost 0 bases and J 6 bases, leaving 10 bases between the germline ends. The DNA of the CDR3 is TGTGCCAGCAGCTTGGTGGCCTCACTCGAGCAGTACTTC. Protein sequence: CASSLVASLEQYF. The full variable domain, its missing parts supplied by reference TRBV5-6 and TRBJ2-7, is DAGVTQSPTHLIKTRGQQVTLRCSPKSGHDTVSWYQQALGQGPQFIFQYYEEEERQRGNFPDRFSGHQFPNYSSELNVNALLLGDSALYLCASSLVASLEQYFGPGTRLTVT.